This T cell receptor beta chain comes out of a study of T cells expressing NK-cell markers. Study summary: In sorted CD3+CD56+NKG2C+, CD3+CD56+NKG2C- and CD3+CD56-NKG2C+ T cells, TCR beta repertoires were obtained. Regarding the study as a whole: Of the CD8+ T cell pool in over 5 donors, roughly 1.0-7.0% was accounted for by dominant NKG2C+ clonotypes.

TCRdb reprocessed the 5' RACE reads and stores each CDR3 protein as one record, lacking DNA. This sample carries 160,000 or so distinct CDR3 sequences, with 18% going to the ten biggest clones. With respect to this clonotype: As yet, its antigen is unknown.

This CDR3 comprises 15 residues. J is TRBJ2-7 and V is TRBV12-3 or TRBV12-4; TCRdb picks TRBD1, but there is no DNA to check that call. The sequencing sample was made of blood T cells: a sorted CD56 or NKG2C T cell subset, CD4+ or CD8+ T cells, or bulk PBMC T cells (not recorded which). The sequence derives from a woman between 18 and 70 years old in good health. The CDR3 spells CASSLLGGTLYEQYF.